Shown below are 6 T cell receptor beta chains from a single sample sequenced in a study of blood T cell repertoires in COVID-19. Profiling relied on immunoSEQ multiplex PCR, and the TCRdb table lists in-frame clones only, not all of them. Of 300,000 or so clones in the sample, 80% to 90% are singletons; the top ten hold 0.95% to 1.5%. Sequencing input: peripheral blood. The receptors stem from a woman between 50 and 59 years old with acute or convalescent COVID-19.

This clone appeared once. This rearrangement joins TRBV2 to TRBJ2-3; the D gene is possibly TRBD1 (5 bases). Germline V gives CDR1 SNHLY, CDR2 FYNNEI. CDR3 size: 15 residues. Trimming cost V 3 bases and J 1 base, with 11 bases left between them. CDR3 residues: CASSDSTGGTDTQYF. In DNA form, the CDR3 reads TGTGCCAGCAGTGACTCCACAGGAGGCACAGATACGCAGTATTTT.

The CDR3: CASSPLSGVPNYGYTF. The DNA of the CDR3 is TGTGCCAGCAGCCCCCTCTCGGGAGTACCTAACTATGGCTACACCTTC. The chain joins TRBV5-6 to TRBJ1-2, with D unclear. The germline V and J ends were trimmed by 4 bases and 0 bases, with 16 bases remaining between them. The CDR3 runs to 16 residues. Germline V gene data show CDR1 as SGHDT and CDR2 as YYEEEE.

This clone was detected once. The J gene is TRBJ1-6, the V gene TRBV3-1 (or the pseudogene TRBV3-2); no definite D call. V was shortened by 1 base and J by 6 bases, with 10 bases between the two germline ends. The CDR3 has 15 amino acids. Germline V gene sequence: CDR1 LGHDT, CDR2 YNNKEL (reference sequence). In DNA, the CDR3 is TGTGCCAGCAGCCAAGGATCAGATTTTAATTCACCCCTCCACTTT. Its protein is CASSQGSDFNSPLHF.

The V gene is TRBV5-1, the J gene TRBJ2-7; TRBD2 is a possible D gene (6 bases). Germline V gene sequence: CDR1 SGHRS, CDR2 YFSETQ. Trimming stripped 3 bases from V and 1 base from J, with 14 bases between. The CDR3 totals 15 residues. The CDR3 bases are TGCGCCAGCAGCTGGGGGGACCAAAGATCCTACGAGCAGTACTTC. Protein: CASSWGDQRSYEQYF.

CDR3 sequence: CASRTPDRGNTEAFF. The CDR3 DNA follows: TGCGCCAGCAGAACACCCGACAGGGGGAACACTGAAGCTTTCTTT. The rearrangement links TRBV4-1 to TRBJ1-1, with 8 bases fitting TRBD1. CDR1 is MGHRA and CDR2 is YSYEKL in the germline V gene. CDR3 length: 15 residues. Trimming at V came to 6 bases and at J to 1 base, leaving 7 bases not matched to a gene.

The chain has TRBV6-5 and TRBJ1-5, with D perhaps TRBD1 (6 bases). Trimming pared 6 bases from V and 7 bases from J, leaving 13 bases between. This CDR3 comprises 13 residues. CDR1 is MNHEY and CDR2 is SVGAGI in the germline V gene. This CDR3 is CASRPGQTQPQHF. The CDR3 DNA is TGTGCCAGCAGACCCGGACAGACCCAGCCCCAGCATTTT.